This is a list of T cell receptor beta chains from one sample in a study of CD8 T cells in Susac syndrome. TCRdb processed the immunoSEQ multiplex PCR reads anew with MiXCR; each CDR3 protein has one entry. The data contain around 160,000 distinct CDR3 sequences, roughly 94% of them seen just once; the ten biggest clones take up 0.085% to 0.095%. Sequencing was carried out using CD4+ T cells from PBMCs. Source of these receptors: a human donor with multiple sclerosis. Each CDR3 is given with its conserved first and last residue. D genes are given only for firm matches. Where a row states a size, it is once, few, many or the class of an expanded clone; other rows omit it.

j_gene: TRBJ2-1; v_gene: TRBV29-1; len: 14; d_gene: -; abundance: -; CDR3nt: TGCAGCGCCATACGGGGCGGGTCCTACAATGAGCAGTTCTTC; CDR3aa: CSAIRGGSYNEQFF
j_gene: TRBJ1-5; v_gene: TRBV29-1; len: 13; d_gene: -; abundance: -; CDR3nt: TGCAGCGTTGAGGCGGGAGGTGATCAGCCCCAGCATTTT; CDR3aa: CSVEAGGDQPQHF
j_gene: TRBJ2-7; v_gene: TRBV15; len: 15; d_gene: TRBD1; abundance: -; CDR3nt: TGTGCCACCAGCAGGGGGACAGGGGATTTCTACGAGCAGTACTTC; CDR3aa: CATSRGTGDFYEQYF
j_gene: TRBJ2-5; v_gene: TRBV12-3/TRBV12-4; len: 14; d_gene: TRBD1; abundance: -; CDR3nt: TGTGCCAGCAGCCGGGACAGGGTAGGAGAGACCCAGTACTTC; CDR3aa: CASSRDRVGETQYF
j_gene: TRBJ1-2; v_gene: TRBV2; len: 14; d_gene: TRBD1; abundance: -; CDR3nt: TGTGCCAGCACTGAAGGGACAGGGGACTATGGCTACACCTTC; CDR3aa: CASTEGTGDYGYTF
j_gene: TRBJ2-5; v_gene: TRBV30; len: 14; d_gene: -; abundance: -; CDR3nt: TGTGCCTGGAATCATGCCAGGGGATCGGAGACCCAGTACTTC; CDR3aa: CAWNHARGSETQYF
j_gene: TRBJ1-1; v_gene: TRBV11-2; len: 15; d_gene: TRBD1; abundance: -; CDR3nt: TGTGCCAGCAGCCCAAGCGACAGGGCGGCCACTGAAGCTTTCTTT; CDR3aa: CASSPSDRAATEAFF
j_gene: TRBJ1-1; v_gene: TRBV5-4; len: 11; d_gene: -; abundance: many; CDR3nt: TGTGCCAGCAGCTTGAACACTGAAGCTTTCTTT; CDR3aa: CASSLNTEAFF
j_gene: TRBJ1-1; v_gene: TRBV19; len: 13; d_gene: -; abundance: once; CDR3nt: TGTGCCAGTAGTAAACGGACAGAAGCCGAAGCTTTCTTT; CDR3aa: CASSKRTEAEAFF
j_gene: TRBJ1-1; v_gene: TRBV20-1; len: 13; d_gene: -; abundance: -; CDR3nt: TGCAGTGCTAGACCCGATATGAACACTGAAGCTTTCTTT; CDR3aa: CSARPDMNTEAFF
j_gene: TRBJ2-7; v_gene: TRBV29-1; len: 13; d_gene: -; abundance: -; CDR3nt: TGCAGCGCCATACCCGGGACACTCTACGAGCAGTACTTC; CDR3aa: CSAIPGTLYEQYF
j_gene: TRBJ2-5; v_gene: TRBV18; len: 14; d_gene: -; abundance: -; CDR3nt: TGTGCCAGCTCCCCTCTTCGGGAAGTGGAGACCCAGTACTTC; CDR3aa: CASSPLREVETQYF
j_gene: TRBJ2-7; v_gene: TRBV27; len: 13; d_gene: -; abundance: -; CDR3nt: TGTGCCAGCAGTCCCGGGACGGGCTACGAGCAGTACTTC; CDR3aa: CASSPGTGYEQYF
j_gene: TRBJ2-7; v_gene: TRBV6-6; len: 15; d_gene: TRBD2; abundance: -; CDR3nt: TGTGCCAGCAGTTACGAGACTAGCGGGAGTTTCGAGCAGTACTTC; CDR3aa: CASSYETSGSFEQYF
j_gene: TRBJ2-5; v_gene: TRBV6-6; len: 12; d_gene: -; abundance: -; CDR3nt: TGTGCCAGCCGATACGGGCAAGAGACCCAGTACTTC; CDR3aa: CASRYGQETQYF
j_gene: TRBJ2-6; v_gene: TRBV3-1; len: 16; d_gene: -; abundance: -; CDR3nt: TGTGCCAGCAGCCAAATTGGAAGGACTGGGGCCAACGTCCTGACTTTC; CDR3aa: CASSQIGRTGANVLTF
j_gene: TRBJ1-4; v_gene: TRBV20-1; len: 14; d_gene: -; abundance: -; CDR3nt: TGCAGTGCTAGAGATCAGTCAGCTGGGGAAAAACTGTTTTTT; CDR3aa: CSARDQSAGEKLFF
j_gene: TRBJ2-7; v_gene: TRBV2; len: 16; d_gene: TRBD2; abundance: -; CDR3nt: TGTGCCAGCCGCGGACTAGCGGGAGGTCCCTCCTACGAGCAGTACTTC; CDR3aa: CASRGLAGGPSYEQYF
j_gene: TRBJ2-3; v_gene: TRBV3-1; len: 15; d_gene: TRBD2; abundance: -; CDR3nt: TGTGCCAGCAGCTCCCGGGAGGACTACACAGATACGCAGTATTTT; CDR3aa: CASSSREDYTDTQYF
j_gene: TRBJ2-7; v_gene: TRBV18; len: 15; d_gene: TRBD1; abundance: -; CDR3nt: TGTGCCAGCTCATCCCGGACAGGGGGCCTCTACGAGCAGTACTTC; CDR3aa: CASSSRTGGLYEQYF
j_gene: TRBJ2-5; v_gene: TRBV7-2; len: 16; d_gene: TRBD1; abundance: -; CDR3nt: TGTGCCAGCAGCAAGAAACCACAGGGGGCTGGAGAGACCCAGTACTTC; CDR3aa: CASSKKPQGAGETQYF
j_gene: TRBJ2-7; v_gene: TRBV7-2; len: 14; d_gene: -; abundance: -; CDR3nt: TGTGCCAGCAGCCCAACCCGCACATTCCACGAGCAGTACTTC; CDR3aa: CASSPTRTFHEQYF
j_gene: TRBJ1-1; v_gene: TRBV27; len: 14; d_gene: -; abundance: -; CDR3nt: TGTGCCAGCAGTTTAGTTGTAAAAGACACTGAAGCTTTCTTT; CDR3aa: CASSLVVKDTEAFF
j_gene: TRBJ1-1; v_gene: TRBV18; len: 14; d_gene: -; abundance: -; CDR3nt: TGTGCCAGCTCACCACCGCATGGGAACACTGAAGCTTTCTTT; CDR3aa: CASSPPHGNTEAFF
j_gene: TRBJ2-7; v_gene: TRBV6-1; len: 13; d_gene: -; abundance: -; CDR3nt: TGTGCCAGCAGTGAAGACAGATCATACGAGCAGTACTTC; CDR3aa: CASSEDRSYEQYF
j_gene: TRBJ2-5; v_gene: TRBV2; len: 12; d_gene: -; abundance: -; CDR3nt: TGTGCCAGCCACAGGGAACAAGAGACCCAGTACTTC; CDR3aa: CASHREQETQYF
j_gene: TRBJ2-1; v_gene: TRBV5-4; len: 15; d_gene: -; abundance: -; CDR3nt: TGTGCCAGCAGCTCAAGAGTCGGGCTTTACAATGAGCAGTTCTTC; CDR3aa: CASSSRVGLYNEQFF
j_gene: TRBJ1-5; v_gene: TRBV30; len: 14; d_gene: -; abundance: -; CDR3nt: TGTGCCTGGAGTGTCTTGGGCCCGGGTGGGCCCCAGCATTTT; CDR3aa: CAWSVLGPGGPQHF
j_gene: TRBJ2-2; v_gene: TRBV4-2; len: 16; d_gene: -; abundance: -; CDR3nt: TGTGCCAGCAGCCAAGAAGCCGGGAGCTGGGCCGGGGAGCTGTTTTTT; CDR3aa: CASSQEAGSWAGELFF
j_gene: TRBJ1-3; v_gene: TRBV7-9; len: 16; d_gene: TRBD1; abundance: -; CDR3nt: TGTGCCAGCAGCTCCAGGACAGGGCGAACTGGAAACACCATATATTTT; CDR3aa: CASSSRTGRTGNTIYF
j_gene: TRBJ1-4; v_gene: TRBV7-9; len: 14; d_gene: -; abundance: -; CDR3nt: TGTGCCAGCAGCGCGGGGGCGTCGAATGAAAAACTGTTTTTT; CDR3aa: CASSAGASNEKLFF
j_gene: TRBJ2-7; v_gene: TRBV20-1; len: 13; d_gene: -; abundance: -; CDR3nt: TGCAGCGCTCTCACAATGACCTCCTACGAGCAGTACTTC; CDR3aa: CSALTMTSYEQYF
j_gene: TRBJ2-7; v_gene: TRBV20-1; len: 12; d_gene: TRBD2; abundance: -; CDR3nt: TGCAGTGCTCGGGACTACTCCTACGAGCAGTACTTC; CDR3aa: CSARDYSYEQYF
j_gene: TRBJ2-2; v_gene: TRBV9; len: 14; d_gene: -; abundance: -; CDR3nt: TGTGCCAGCAGCGGCTCGACTAGGAACCGGGAGCTGTTTTTT; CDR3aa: CASSGSTRNRELFF
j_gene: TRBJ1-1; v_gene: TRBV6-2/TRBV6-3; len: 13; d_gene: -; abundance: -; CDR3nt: TGTGCCAGCAGTTACAATGTGAACACTGAAGCTTTCTTT; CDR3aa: CASSYNVNTEAFF
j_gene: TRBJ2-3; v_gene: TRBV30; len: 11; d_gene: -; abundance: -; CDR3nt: TGTGCCTGGATGGGGCTAGATACGCAGTATTTT; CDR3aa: CAWMGLDTQYF
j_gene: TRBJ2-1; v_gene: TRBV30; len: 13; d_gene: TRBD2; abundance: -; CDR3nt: TGTGCCTGGAGGGTAGCGGGCCACAATGAGCAGTTCTTC; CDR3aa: CAWRVAGHNEQFF